The source of this TCR beta chain is a study of response to subunit inactivated influenza vaccine (dated by TCRdb to between 2017 and 2018). In terms of the full investigation: Deep quantitative T cell receptor repertoire profiling was used in the study to track responses to a trivalent subunit inactivated influenza vaccine. The study at large found these results: It was suggested by the authors that each seasonal influenza vaccination may recruit only a limited number of new T cells.

The CDR3 contains 16 residues, cysteine and phenylalanine counted. CDR3 DNA only is kept here, 48 bases in frame from base 1. Via the germline V gene, CDR1 is KGHDR and CDR2 SFDVKD. The germline ends are 12 bases apart after V is trimmed by 3 bases and J by 0 bases. Library method: RT-PCR. Sequenced on an Illumina HiSeq 2500. Using fastp at Q25 and MiXCR, TCRdb reprocessed the public reads and kept productive beta chains. Merged by CDR3 protein, the rows form single entries marked with the most common genes and DNA. The sample table lists about 170,000 distinct CDR3 sequences, roughly 12% of them with a count of one. Of the sample, about 29% falls within the top ten clones. This clonotype was picked up a small number of times. What antigen it recognizes has not been identified. Per-base quality was not reported, and no clone a single base away is much larger than it. These sequences were also reported in another study, on T cells expressing NK-cell markers. From the second report: TCR beta cDNA libraries were made by 5'RACE template switching that added a universal primer site and unique molecular identifiers. Three sorted T-cell subsets (CD3+CD56+NKG2C+, CD3+CD56+NKG2C- and CD3+CD56-NKG2C+) from several donors had their TCR beta-chain repertoires profiled. Among the eight sequenced donors, seven were HCMV-seropositive and one was HCMV-seronegative. To restrict sorting to alphabetaTCR-expressing T cells, an anti-gammadeltaTCR antibody was added in several experiments. In several donors, the dominant CD3+CD56+NKG2C+ clonotypes were found to rank among the top 10 CD8+ clonotypes and to make up 1.0-7.0% of CD8+ T cells. Those dominant clonotypes were again the most abundant among CD3+CD56-NKG2C+ cells in four donors, at about 25-65%. It remained unclear whether the expanded NKG2C-expressing T cell clones were specific for HCMV antigens. The study sequenced eight donors, all healthy volunteers chosen at random: three men and five women. HCMV serostatus was determined by detecting HCMV-specific IgG in serum with a commercial ELISA kit. Ficoll density gradient centrifugation was used to isolate peripheral blood mononuclear cells from blood. Using Miltenyi isolation kits, CD4+ and CD8+ T cells were isolated from PBMC through magnetic immunoseparation. cDNA synthesis was primed from the TCR beta constant segment and was followed by two successive PCR amplification steps. Libraries were sequenced as 2 x 150 bp reads on Illumina HiSeq 2000/2500, MiSeq or NextSeq. MIGEC was used to demultiplex reads and group reads by UMI, and MiTCR was used to assemble and quantify clonotypes. To exclude erroneous sequences, any TCR cDNA sequence not supported by at least two reads was discarded. The tcR package was used for downstream repertoire analysis, with clonotypes matched between fractions based on CDR3 nucleotide sequence plus V segment. VDJmatch was used to annotate antigen specificity against VDJdb, with one amino acid substitution allowed in CDR3.

Material: CD8+ T cells sorted from PBMCs, obtained about 12 days after vaccination. The chain was built from TRBV24-1 and TRBJ2-3; the D segment could be TRBD1, given 5 matching bases. The source is a man aged 45-65 years who received an inactivated influenza vaccine. Donor details come from another sample of the same person, matched by shared clones. CDR3 region: CATSDGAITSTDTQYF. The bases read TGTGCCACCAGTGATGGGGCTATCACTAGCACAGATACGCAGTATTTT.